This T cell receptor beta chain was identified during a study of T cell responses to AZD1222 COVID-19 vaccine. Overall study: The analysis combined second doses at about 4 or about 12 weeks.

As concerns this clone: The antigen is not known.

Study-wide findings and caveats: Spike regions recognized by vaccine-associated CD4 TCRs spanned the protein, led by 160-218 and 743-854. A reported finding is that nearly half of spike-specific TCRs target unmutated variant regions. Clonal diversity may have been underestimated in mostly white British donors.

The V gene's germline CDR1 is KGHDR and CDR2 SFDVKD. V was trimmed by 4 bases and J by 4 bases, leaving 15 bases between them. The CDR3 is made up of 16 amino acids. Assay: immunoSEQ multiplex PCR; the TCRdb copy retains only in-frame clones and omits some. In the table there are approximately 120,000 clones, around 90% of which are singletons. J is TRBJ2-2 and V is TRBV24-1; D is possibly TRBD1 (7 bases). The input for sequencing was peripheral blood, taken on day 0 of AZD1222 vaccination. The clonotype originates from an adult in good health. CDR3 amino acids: CATSDPAQGGTGELFF. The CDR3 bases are TGTGCCACCAGTGACCCCGCCCAGGGGGGCACCGGGGAGCTGTTTTTT.